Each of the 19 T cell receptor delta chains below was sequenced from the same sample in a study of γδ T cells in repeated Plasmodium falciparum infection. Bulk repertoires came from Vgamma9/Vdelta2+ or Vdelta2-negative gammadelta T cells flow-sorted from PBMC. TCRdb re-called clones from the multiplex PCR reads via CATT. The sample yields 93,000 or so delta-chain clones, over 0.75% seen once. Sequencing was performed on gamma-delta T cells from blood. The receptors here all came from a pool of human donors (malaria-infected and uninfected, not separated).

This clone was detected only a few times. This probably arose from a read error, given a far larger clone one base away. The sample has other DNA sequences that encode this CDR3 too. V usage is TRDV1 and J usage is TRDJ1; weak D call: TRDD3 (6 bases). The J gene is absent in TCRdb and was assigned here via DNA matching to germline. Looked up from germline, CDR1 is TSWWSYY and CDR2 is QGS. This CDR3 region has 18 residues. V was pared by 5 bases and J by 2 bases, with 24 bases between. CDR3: CALGKATVGASGTDKLIF. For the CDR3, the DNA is TGTGCTCTTGGGAAAGCTACTGTGGGGGCCTCGGGGACCGATAAACTCATCTTT.

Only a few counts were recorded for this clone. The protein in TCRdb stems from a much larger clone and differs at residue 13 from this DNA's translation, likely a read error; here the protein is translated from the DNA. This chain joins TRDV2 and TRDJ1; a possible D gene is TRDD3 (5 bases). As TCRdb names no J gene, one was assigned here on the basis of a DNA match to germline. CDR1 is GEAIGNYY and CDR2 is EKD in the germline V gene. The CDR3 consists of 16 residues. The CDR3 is CACDTVGTSRTDRLIF. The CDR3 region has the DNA TGTGCCTGTGACACCGTGGGGACCTCCCGCACCGATAGACTCATCTTT.

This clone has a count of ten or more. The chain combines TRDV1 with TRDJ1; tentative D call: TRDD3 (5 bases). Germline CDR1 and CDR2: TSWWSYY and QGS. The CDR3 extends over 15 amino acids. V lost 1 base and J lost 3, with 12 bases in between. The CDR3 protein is CALGERPRWADKLIF. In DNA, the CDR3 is TGTGCTCTTGGGGAACGGCCCCGCTGGGCCGATAAACTCATCTTT.

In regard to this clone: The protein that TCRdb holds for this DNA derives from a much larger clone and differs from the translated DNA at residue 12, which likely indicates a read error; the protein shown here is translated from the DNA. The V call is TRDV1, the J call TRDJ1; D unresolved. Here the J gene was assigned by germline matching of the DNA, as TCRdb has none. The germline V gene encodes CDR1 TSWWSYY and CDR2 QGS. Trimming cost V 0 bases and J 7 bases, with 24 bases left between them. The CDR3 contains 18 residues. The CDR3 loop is CALGELFPIPGGSGKLIF. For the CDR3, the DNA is TGTGCTCTTGGGGAACTTTTCCCCATTCCGGGCGGATCTGGTAAACTCATCTTT.

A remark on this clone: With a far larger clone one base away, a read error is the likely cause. Here the CDR3 reads CALGGRPRPERSWDTRQMFF. In DNA, the CDR3 is TGTGCTCTTGGGGGCCGACCAAGACCTGAGCGGTCCTGGGACACCCGGCAGATGTTTTTC. The J gene is TRDJ3, the V gene TRDV1, with a tentative D call TRDD3 (5 bases). The J gene was missing in TCRdb and was found by matching the end of the DNA to germline. The CDR3 length is 20 residues. CDR1 and CDR2 from the germline V gene are TSWWSYY and QGS.

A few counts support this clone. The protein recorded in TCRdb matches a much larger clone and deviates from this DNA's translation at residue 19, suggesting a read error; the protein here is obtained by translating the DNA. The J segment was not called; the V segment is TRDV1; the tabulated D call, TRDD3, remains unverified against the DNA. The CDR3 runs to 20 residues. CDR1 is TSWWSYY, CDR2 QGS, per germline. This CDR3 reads CALGDPSGLLGPLTTDKLTF. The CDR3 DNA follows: TGTGCTCTTGGGGATCCCTCGGGCCTACTGGGGCCCCTAACCACCGATAAACTCACCTTT.

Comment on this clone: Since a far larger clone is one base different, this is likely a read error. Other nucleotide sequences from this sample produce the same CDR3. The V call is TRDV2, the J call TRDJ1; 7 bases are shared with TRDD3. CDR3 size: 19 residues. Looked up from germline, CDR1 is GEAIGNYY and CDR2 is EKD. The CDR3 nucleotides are TGTGCCTGTGACACCGTTTCCCCTGGGGGGGGCCAGTACACCGATAAACTTATCTTT. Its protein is CACDTVSPGGGQYTDKLIF.

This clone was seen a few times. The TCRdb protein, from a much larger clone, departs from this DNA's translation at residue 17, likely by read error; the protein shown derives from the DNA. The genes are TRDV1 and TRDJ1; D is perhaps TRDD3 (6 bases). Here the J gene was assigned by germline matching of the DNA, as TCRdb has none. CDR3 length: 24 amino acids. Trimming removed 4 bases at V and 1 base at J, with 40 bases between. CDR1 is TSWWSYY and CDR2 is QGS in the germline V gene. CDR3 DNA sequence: TGTGCTCTTGGGGGAAAGGGTGTTAATCCAGGGGATTCCCCGCGTGGGGAATGCACCGATAAACTCATCTTT. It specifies CALGGKGVNPGDSPRGECTDKLIF.

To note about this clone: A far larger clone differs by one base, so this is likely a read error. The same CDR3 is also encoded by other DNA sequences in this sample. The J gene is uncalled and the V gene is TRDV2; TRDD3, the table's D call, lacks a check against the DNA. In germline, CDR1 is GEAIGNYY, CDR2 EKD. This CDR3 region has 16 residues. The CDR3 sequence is CACDTLGILHTDKLIF. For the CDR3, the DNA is TGTGCCTGTGACACTCTAGGGATACTCCACACCGATAAACTAATCTTT.

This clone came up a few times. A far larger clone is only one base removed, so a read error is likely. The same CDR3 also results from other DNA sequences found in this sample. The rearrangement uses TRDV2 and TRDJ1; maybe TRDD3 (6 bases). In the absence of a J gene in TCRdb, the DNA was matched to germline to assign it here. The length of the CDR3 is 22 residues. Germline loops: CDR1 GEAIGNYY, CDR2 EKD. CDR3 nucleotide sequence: TGTGCTTGTGACCCCATTTTGGCTGGGGACCCTAGTAGGGTCTTCGACACCGATAAACTCATCTTT. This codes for CACDPILAGDPSRVFDTDKLIF.

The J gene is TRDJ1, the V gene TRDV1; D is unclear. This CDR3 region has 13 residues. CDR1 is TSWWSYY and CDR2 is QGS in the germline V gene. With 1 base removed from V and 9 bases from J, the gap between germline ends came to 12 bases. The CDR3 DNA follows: TGTGCTCTTGGGGAACCACTGCCGCAGGAACTCATCTTT. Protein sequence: CALGEPLPQELIF.

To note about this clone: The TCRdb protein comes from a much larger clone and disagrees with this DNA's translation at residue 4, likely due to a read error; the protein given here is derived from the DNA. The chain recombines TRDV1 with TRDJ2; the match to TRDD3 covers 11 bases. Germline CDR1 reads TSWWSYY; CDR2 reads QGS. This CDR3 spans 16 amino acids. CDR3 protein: CALGPLGDTGAARLFF. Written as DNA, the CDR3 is TGTGCTCTTGGACCCCTGGGGGATACCGGAGCAGCACGACTCTTCTTT.

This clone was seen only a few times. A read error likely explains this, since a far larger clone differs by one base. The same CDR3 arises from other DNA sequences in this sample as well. Written as DNA, the CDR3 is TGTGCTCTTGGGGAGCGGCACTGGGGACCGGCTCCGGCCCCAATCAAGCTCATCTTT. Protein: CALGERHWGPAPAPIKLIF. The V gene is TRDV1, but the J gene lacks a call; the table's D call, TRDD3, has no DNA check behind it. Germline CDR1 TSWWSYY, CDR2 QGS. The CDR3 consists of 19 residues.

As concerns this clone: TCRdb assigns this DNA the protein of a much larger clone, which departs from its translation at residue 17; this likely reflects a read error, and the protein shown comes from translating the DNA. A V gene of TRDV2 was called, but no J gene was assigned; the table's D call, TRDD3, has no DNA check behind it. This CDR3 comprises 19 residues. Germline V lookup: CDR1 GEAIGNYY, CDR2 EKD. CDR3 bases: TGTGCCTGTGACACCGTACTGGGGAAACACTCCTGGGACACCCGACAGACGTTTTTC. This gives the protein CACDTVLGKHSWDTRQTFF.

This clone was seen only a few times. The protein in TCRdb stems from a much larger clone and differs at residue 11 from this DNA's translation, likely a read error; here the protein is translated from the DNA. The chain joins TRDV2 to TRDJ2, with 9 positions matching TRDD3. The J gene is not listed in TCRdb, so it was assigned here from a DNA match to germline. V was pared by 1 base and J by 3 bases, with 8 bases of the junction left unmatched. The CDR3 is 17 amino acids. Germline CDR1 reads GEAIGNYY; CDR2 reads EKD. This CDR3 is CACDTVGDTRVTAQLFF. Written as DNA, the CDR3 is TGTGCCTGTGACACAGTAGGGGATACGCGGGTGACAGCACAACTCTTCTTT.

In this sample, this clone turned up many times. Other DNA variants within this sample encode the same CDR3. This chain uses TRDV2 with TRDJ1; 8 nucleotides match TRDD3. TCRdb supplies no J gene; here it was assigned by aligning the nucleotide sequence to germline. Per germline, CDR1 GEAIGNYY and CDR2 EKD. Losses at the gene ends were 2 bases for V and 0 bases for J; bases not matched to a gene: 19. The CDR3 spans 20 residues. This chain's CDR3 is CACDKGLPPTGGPYTDKLIF. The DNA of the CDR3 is TGTGCCTGTGACAAGGGCCTACCACCTACTGGGGGCCCCTACACCGATAAACTCATCTTT.

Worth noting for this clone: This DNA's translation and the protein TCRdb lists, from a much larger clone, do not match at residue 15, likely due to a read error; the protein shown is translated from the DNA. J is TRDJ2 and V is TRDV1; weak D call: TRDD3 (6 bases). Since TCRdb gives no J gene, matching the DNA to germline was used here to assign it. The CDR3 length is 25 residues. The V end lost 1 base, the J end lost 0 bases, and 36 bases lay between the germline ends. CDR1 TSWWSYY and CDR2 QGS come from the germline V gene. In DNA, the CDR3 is TGTGCTCTTGGGGAACCGGACCGGGGGGACGCCTTCAAACATCCAGCCTCCACTTTGACAGCACAACTCTTCTTT. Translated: CALGEPDRGDAFKHPASTLTAQLFF.

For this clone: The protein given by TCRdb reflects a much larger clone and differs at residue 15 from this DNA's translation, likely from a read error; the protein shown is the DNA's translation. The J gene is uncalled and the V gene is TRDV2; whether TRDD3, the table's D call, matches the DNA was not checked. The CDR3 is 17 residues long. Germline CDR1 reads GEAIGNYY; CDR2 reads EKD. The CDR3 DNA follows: TGTGCCTGTGACCCATCACGCACGGGGGGATACCCCGATAAACCCATCTTT. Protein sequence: CACDPSRTGGYPDKPIF.

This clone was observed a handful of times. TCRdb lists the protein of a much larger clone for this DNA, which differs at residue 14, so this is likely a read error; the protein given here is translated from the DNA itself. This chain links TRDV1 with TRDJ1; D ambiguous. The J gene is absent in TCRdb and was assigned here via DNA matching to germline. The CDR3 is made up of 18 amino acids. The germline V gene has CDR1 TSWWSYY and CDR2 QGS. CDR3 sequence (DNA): TGTGCTCTTGGGAACCCGAGTCGCCCGCCCTTAGACACCAATAAACTCATCTTT. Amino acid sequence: CALGNPSRPPLDTNKLIF.